This T cell receptor (beta chain) was documented in a study of T-cell reconstitution after alpha-beta-depleted transplantation in children. General study points: Some patients' high day-60 TCRbeta diversity was attributed to recipient cells surviving conditioning. Several hundred expanded graft clones reportedly supplied alpha-beta T cells about two months after transplant. Newly produced T cells mostly accounted for T-cell counts and diversity one year post-transplant.

The V and J ends lost 6 bases and 9 bases, in that order; junction bases with no gene match: 6. Germline V lookup: CDR1 SGHRS, CDR2 YFSETQ. This CDR3 is built from 14 residues. This clonotype was counted a few times. Its antigen remains unidentified. Unique molecular identifiers were used to barcode this TCRbeta library. Via MiXCR, TCRdb re-called the PCR reads, giving one row per CDR3 protein. The table includes hundreds of thousands of distinct CDR3 sequences, around 14% detected once. The TCR comes from a girl aged 2-10 years with congenital amegakaryocytic thrombocytopenia, due to receive a stem cell transplant. The starting material was PBMCs, obtained before TCRalphabeta/CD19-depleted stem cell transplant. The chain has TRBV5-1 and TRBJ2-1; TRBD2 aligns across 13 bases. The CDR3 bases are TGCGCCAGCACCACACTAGCGGGAGGGGGTGAGCAGTTCTTC. It encodes CASTTLAGGGEQFF. Looking up the rest from reference TRBV5-1 and TRBJ2-1 gives the full variable domain: KAGVTQTPRYLIKTRGQQVTLSCSPISGHRSVSWYQQTPGQGLQFLFEYFSETQRNKGNFPGRFSGRQFSNSRSEMNVSTLELGDSALYLCASTTLAGGGEQFFGPGTRLTVL.